These T cell receptor beta chains were read from a single sample in a study of vaccination effects on CD4 cells after COVID-19. The antigens for these receptors are not known. Method: immunoSEQ multiplex PCR; TCRdb's copy keeps in-frame clones and lacks some. The sample lists about 52,000 clones, about four fifths occurring once. This specimen consisted of CD4+ T cells from PBMCs cultured with HCoV-OC43 spike peptides, obtained before COVID-19 vaccination. The receptors come from a human donor who received a COVID-19 vaccine. The CDR3 runs from the conserved cysteine through the conserved F or W. The order of the fields is clone size, J gene, V gene, D gene, CDR3 protein, CDR3 DNA. A D gene is named only where the DNA matches it firmly. Clone size is shown for a subset of rows, as once, few, many or a class of expanded clone.

-	TRBJ1-2	TRBV11-1	-	CASSRGWEGYTF	TGTGCCAGCAGCCGCGGCTGGGAAGGCTACACCTTC
-	TRBJ1-1	TRBV6-2/TRBV6-3	-	CASSSLVGVRNTEAFF	TGTGCCAGCAGCTCACTTGTGGGGGTCAGAAACACTGAAGCTTTCTTT
-	TRBJ1-5	TRBV30	-	CAWSGQLNQPQHF	TGTGCCTGGAGTGGACAGCTGAATCAGCCCCAGCATTTT
-	TRBJ2-3	TRBV18	-	CASSPLSVSTDTQYF	TGTGCCAGCTCACCGTTGTCGGTGAGCACAGATACGCAGTATTTT
-	TRBJ1-2	TRBV11-2	-	CASSSLGVYGYTF	TGTGCCAGCAGTTCCTTAGGGGTCTATGGCTACACCTTC
-	TRBJ1-3	TRBV2	TRBD1	CATRPGQGMLSGNTIYF	TGTGCCACCAGACCGGGACAGGGCATGCTCTCTGGAAACACCATATATTTT
-	TRBJ2-3	TRBV4-1	TRBD2	CASSQDQAGESTDTQYF	TGCGCCAGCAGCCAAGATCAAGCGGGGGAAAGCACAGATACGCAGTATTTT
-	TRBJ2-3	TRBV4-3	-	CASSRARLGDTDTQYF	TGCGCCAGCAGCCGCGCCCGTCTAGGGGACACAGATACGCAGTATTTT
once	TRBJ1-1	TRBV6-5	-	CASSYYGFMNTEAFF	TGTGCCAGCAGTTACTATGGATTCATGAACACTGAAGCTTTCTTT
once	TRBJ2-1	TRBV11-3	-	CASSLEDSSYNEQFF	TGTGCCAGCAGCTTAGAAGACAGTTCCTACAATGAGCAGTTCTTC
-	TRBJ1-5	TRBV4-3	-	CASSQEITSGYQPQHF	TGCGCCAGCAGCCAAGAAATCACCAGTGGTTATCAGCCCCAGCATTTT
-	TRBJ2-1	TRBV7-2	TRBD2	CASSQRGTNYNEQFF	TGTGCCAGCAGCCAGCGGGGGACAAACTACAATGAGCAGTTCTTC
many	TRBJ1-6	TRBV7-2	-	CASSLDVGYSPLHF	TGTGCCAGCAGCTTAGATGTGGGGTATTCACCCCTCCACTTT
-	TRBJ1-4	TRBV6-5	-	CASSYSLVGNEKLFF	TGTGCCAGCAGTTACTCTCTAGTAGGGAATGAAAAACTGTTTTTT
-	TRBJ2-3	TRBV30	-	CAWMGDTDTQYF	TGTGCCTGGATGGGGGATACAGATACGCAGTATTTT
-	TRBJ2-5	TRBV5-1	-	CASSSGTPYQETQYF	TGCGCCAGCAGCTCCGGGACACCGTACCAAGAGACCCAGTACTTC
-	TRBJ2-5	TRBV9	-	CASSVGAGIQETQYF	TGTGCCAGCAGCGTAGGGGCAGGGATTCAAGAGACCCAGTACTTC
-	TRBJ2-1	TRBV24-1	-	CATSDVGTSVANEQFF	TGTGCCACCAGTGATGTAGGAACGTCGGTAGCCAATGAGCAGTTCTTC
-	TRBJ2-2	TRBV14	-	CASSRRWGAANTGELFF	TGTGCCAGCAGCCGAAGATGGGGGGCCGCGAACACCGGGGAGCTGTTTTTT
-	TRBJ1-2	TRBV5-1	TRBD1	CASRTGEDYGYTF	TGCGCCAGCCGGACAGGGGAGGACTATGGCTACACCTTC
once	TRBJ2-5	TRBV20-1	TRBD2	CSASRRGGWETQYF	TGCAGTGCTAGTAGGCGGGGGGGATGGGAGACCCAGTACTTC
-	TRBJ2-3	TRBV27	-	CASRAIQPPDTQYF	TGTGCCAGCAGGGCGATCCAACCCCCAGATACGCAGTATTTT
few	TRBJ1-5	TRBV10-3	-	CAIRKEGQPQHF	TGTGCCATCAGAAAGGAGGGTCAGCCCCAGCATTTT
-	TRBJ2-2	TRBV11-1	-	CASSLLLQSGELFF	TGTGCCAGCAGCTTACTCCTCCAAAGCGGGGAGCTGTTTTTT
-	TRBJ1-3	TRBV2	-	CASKSWVSGNTIYF	TGTGCCAGCAAATCTTGGGTCTCCGGAAACACCATATATTTT
-	TRBJ2-3	TRBV12-5	-	CASGLIRDGDPLTDTQYF	TGTGCTAGTGGTTTGATAAGGGACGGGGACCCACTCACAGATACGCAGTATTTT
-	TRBJ2-5	TRBV6-5	TRBD1	CASSYSWTGRETQYF	TGTGCCAGCAGTTACTCGTGGACAGGGAGGGAGACCCAGTACTTC
once	TRBJ1-3	TRBV12-5	-	CASGLGAGDGNTIYF	TGTGCTAGTGGTTTGGGGGCAGGGGACGGAAACACCATATATTTT
-	TRBJ2-2	TRBV24-1	TRBD1	CATSEVQGALNTGELFF	TGTGCCACCAGTGAAGTTCAGGGGGCCCTTAACACCGGGGAGCTGTTTTTT
-	TRBJ1-6	TRBV2	-	CASSELGVNSPLHF	TGTGCCAGCAGTGAATTGGGGGTTAATTCACCCCTCCACTTT
-	TRBJ2-3	TRBV24-1	-	CATGLTSTDTQYF	TGTGCCACCGGACTAACTAGCACAGATACGCAGTATTTT
-	TRBJ1-5	TRBV5-6	-	CASSLGGWSNQPQHF	TGTGCCAGCAGCTTGGGTGGGTGGAGCAATCAGCCCCAGCATTTT
-	TRBJ1-2	TRBV10-3	-	CAIEASDGTYGYTF	TGTGCCATAGAGGCTTCGGACGGGACCTATGGCTACACCTTC
-	TRBJ2-5	TRBV2	TRBD1	CASRTPTGVAKTQYF	TGTGCCAGCAGAACCCCGACAGGGGTGGCCAAGACCCAGTACTTC
once	TRBJ2-2	TRBV27	TRBD2	CASSLVAGRHGELFF	TGTGCCAGCAGTTTAGTAGCGGGGAGGCACGGGGAGCTGTTTTTT
-	TRBJ1-1	TRBV7-3	-	CASSPEAGLSTEAFF	TGTGCCAGCAGCCCAGAGGCAGGGTTAAGCACTGAAGCTTTCTTT
-	TRBJ2-5	TRBV4-1	TRBD2	CASSQAEAGAGKTQYF	TGCGCCAGCAGCCAAGCCGAAGCGGGGGCGGGAAAGACCCAGTACTTC
few	TRBJ1-2	TRBV6-5	-	CASSRISSVGYTF	TGTGCCAGCTCGAGGATCTCTTCGGTTGGCTACACCTTC
-	TRBJ1-2	TRBV18	TRBD1	CASSPDRAGGYLYGYTF	TGTGCCAGCTCACCAGATCGAGCAGGGGGCTACCTTTATGGCTACACCTTC
-	TRBJ2-3	TRBV30	TRBD1	CAWSVKGQGPFRAQYF	TGTGCCTGGAGTGTCAAGGGACAGGGTCCCTTTCGGGCGCAGTATTTT
-	TRBJ1-2	TRBV18	-	CASSPRQGDGYTF	TGTGCCAGCTCACCTCGGCAGGGTGATGGCTACACCTTC
-	TRBJ2-5	TRBV18	TRBD2	CASSPSPKRGGETQYF	TGTGCCAGCTCACCATCTCCTAAGCGGGGAGGGGAGACCCAGTACTTC
-	TRBJ1-1	TRBV5-1	-	CASSPQGDTEAFF	TGCGCCAGCAGCCCCCAGGGAGACACTGAAGCTTTCTTT
-	TRBJ1-6	TRBV5-1	-	CASSLGIAADSPLHF	TGCGCCAGCAGCCTAGGGATCGCGGCGGATTCACCCCTCCACTTT
-	TRBJ2-1	TRBV30	TRBD2	CAWSGGLAGGLSSYNEQFF	TGTGCCTGGAGTGGGGGACTAGCGGGGGGGCTAAGCTCCTACAATGAGCAGTTCTTC
-	TRBJ2-5	TRBV24-1	TRBD1	CATSDWDRGETQYF	TGTGCCACCAGTGATTGGGACAGGGGAGAGACCCAGTACTTC
-	TRBJ1-2	TRBV19	-	CASSITYGEGYTF	TGTGCCAGTAGTATAACGTACGGGGAGGGCTACACCTTC
-	TRBJ1-4	TRBV5-1	-	CASSLAQAVGEKLFF	TGCGCCAGCAGCTTGGCACAGGCAGTAGGTGAAAAACTGTTTTTT
-	TRBJ2-1	TRBV4-1	-	CASRGRDLYNEQFF	TGCGCCAGCAGGGGGAGAGATCTCTACAATGAGCAGTTCTTC
-	TRBJ1-2	TRBV29-1	TRBD1	CSGTTGDGIYGYTF	TGCAGCGGTACCACAGGGGATGGCATCTATGGCTACACCTTC
-	TRBJ2-3	TRBV24-1	TRBD2	CATGRAGASDTQYF	TGTGCCACGGGCCGGGCGGGAGCCTCAGATACGCAGTATTTT
-	TRBJ2-1	TRBV24-1	-	CATSDLKGIYQFF	TGTGCCACCAGTGATTTGAAGGGGATCTACCAGTTCTTC
once	TRBJ2-3	TRBV5-5	TRBD1	CASSRLGDRIRTDTQYF	TGTGCCAGCAGCCGATTGGGGGACAGGATACGCACAGATACGCAGTATTTT
-	TRBJ2-5	TRBV7-3	-	CASSLGTGQGETQYF	TGTGCCAGCAGCTTAGGAACGGGGCAGGGAGAGACCCAGTACTTC
-	TRBJ1-2	TRBV9	-	CASSEQGLRGYTF	TGTGCCAGCAGCGAACAGGGCTTGCGTGGCTACACCTTC
-	TRBJ2-1	TRBV14	-	CASSQELPGTNEQFF	TGTGCCAGCAGCCAAGAATTACCCGGTACCAATGAGCAGTTCTTC
once	TRBJ2-3	TRBV29-1	TRBD2	CSVEGLAGVSTDTQYF	TGCAGCGTTGAAGGACTAGCGGGGGTTAGCACAGATACGCAGTATTTT
once	TRBJ2-1	TRBV5-1	TRBD2	CASSFLISGGGNNEQFF	TGCGCCAGCAGCTTCCTCATTAGCGGGGGGGGAAACAATGAGCAGTTCTTC
few	TRBJ1-1	TRBV5-1	-	CASSLGTEWGTEAFF	TGCGCCAGCAGCTTGGGGACAGAATGGGGCACTGAAGCTTTCTTT